Shown below are 16 T cell receptor beta chains from a single sample sequenced in a study of blood T cell repertoires in COVID-19. The method was immunoSEQ multiplex PCR; TCRdb's version includes in-frame clones alone and lacks a portion of them. The table has 200,000 or so clones, around four fifths seen once; the top ten hold 4.5% to 5.5%. Sequencing input: peripheral blood. Source of these receptors: a woman under 40 with acute or convalescent COVID-19.

This sequence joins TRBV25-1 and TRBJ1-4; TRBD1 matches 11 bases. Trimming took 3 bases from V and 8 from J; bases not matched to a gene: 5. The CDR3 extends over 15 amino acids. Germline V gene lookup returns CDR1 MGHDK and CDR2 SYGVNS. For the CDR3, the DNA is TGTGCCAGCAGTGATGGGACAGGGGGTAGGGAAAAACTGTTTTTT. As protein: CASSDGTGGREKLFF.

This sequence joins TRBV12-3 or TRBV12-4 and TRBJ1-2; D gene ambiguous. The CDR3 totals 13 residues. The V and J ends lost 6 bases and 2 bases respectively, with 10 bases between them. This CDR3 is CASRPGYNYGYTF. The CDR3 bases are TGTGCCAGCAGACCGGGGTACAACTATGGCTACACCTTC.

The chain employs TRBV11-3 and TRBJ1-1; D is undetermined. V gave up 0 bases and J gave up 7 bases, with 12 bases separating them. Germline-derived CDR1 and CDR2 are SGHNT and YENEEA. The CDR3 spans 14 residues. CDR3 protein: CASSLDQARLEAFF. Written as DNA, the CDR3 is TGTGCCAGCAGCTTAGATCAAGCGCGGCTTGAAGCTTTCTTT.

This clone was observed a handful of times. The chain has TRBV27 and TRBJ1-3, with D perhaps TRBD1 (5 bases). The V end lost 3 bases, the J end lost 0 bases, and 6 bases lay between the germline ends. CDR1 and CDR2 from the germline V gene are MNHEY and SMNVEV (reference sequence). CDR3 size: 14 residues. The CDR3 loop is CASSLGPSGNTIYF. The DNA of the CDR3 is TGTGCCAGCAGTTTGGGGCCCTCTGGAAACACCATATATTTT.

The chain couples TRBV27 to TRBJ2-3; TRBD2 is a possible D gene (6 bases). Trimming removed 0 bases from V and 0 bases from J, with 7 bases in between. This CDR3 comprises 15 residues. From germline, CDR1 is MNHEY and CDR2 SMNVEV (reference sequence). This chain's CDR3 is CASSLSGGSTDTQYF. The CDR3, as DNA: TGTGCCAGCAGTTTATCCGGGGGTAGCACAGATACGCAGTATTTT.

The gene calls are TRBV13 and TRBJ2-2; 8 bases line up with TRBD1. Germline V gene lookup returns CDR1 PRHDT and CDR2 FYEKMQ (reference sequence). V trimming: 3 bases; J trimming: 3 bases; junction bases outside the gene matches: 6. This CDR3 has 16 amino acids. The CDR3 sequence: CASSLRTGRYTGELFF. CDR3 DNA: TGTGCCAGCAGCTTGCGGACAGGGAGGTACACCGGGGAGCTGTTTTTT.

The gene calls are TRBV15 and TRBJ2-1, with D perhaps TRBD2 (6 bases). Trimming left V 1 base short and J 2 bases short, with 9 bases between. Germline assignment: CDR1 LNHNV and CDR2 YYDKDF (reference sequence). This CDR3 is 15 amino acids long. The DNA for the CDR3 is TGTGCCACCAGCAGAGTTGCGGGAACCTACAATGAGCAGTTCTTC. Protein sequence: CATSRVAGTYNEQFF. The full variable domain, with the rest looked up from reference TRBV15 and TRBJ2-1, is DAMVIQNPRYQVTQFGKPVTLSCSQTLNHNVMYWYQQKSSQAPKLLFHYYDKDFNNEADTPDNFQSRRPNTSFCFLDIRSPGLGDTAMYLCATSRVAGTYNEQFFGPGTRLTVL.

This CDR3 is CASSLVSGGDTQYF. The CDR3 DNA follows: TGCGCCAGCAGCTTGGTCAGCGGGGGGGACACGCAGTATTTT. The chain combines TRBV5-1 with TRBJ2-3; 10 nucleotides match TRBD2. The V gene's germline CDR1 is SGHRS and CDR2 YFSETQ. V was pared by 0 bases and J by 9 bases, with 4 bases of the junction left unmatched. The CDR3 is made up of 14 amino acids. Combining the CDR3 with reference TRBV5-1 and TRBJ2-3 gives the whole variable domain KAGVTQTPRYLIKTRGQQVTLSCSPISGHRSVSWYQQTPGQGLQFLFEYFSETQRNKGNFPGRFSGRQFSNSRSEMNVSTLELGDSALYLCASSLVSGGDTQYFGPGTRLTVL.

The J gene is TRBJ1-3, the V gene TRBV7-9; D is ambiguous. V shed 5 bases and J shed 2 bases, with 13 bases lying between them. Germline assignment: CDR1 SEHNR and CDR2 FQNEAQ (reference sequence). The CDR3 has 15 residues. CDR3 DNA sequence: TGTGCCAGCAGCCACGGACGGGAGACTGGAAACACCATATATTTT. Its protein is CASSHGRETGNTIYF. Together with reference TRBV7-9 and TRBJ1-3, the CDR3 gives the full variable domain: DTGVSQNPRHKITKRGQNVTFRCDPISEHNRLYWYRQTLGQGPEFLTYFQNEAQLEKSRLLSDRFSAERPKGSFSTLEIQRTEQGDSAMYLCASSHGRETGNTIYFGEGSWLTVV.

The chain has TRBV19 and TRBJ2-4; 9 bases are shared with TRBD2. CDR3 size: 17 residues. V gave up 3 bases and J gave up 0 bases; unmatched junction bases: 6. Germline values: CDR1 LNHDA, CDR2 SQIVND (reference sequence). CDR3 in DNA: TGTGCCAGTAGTATGGAGCTAGCGGGACTAGCCAAAAACATTCAGTACTTC. It translates to CASSMELAGLAKNIQYF.

The V gene is TRBV4-1, the J gene TRBJ2-1, with TRBD2 matching over 11 bases. Trimming removed 2 bases from V and 7 bases from J; junction bases left unmatched: 10. The germline gives CDR1 MGHRA, CDR2 YSYEKL. This CDR3 has 17 amino acids. In DNA form, the CDR3 reads TGCGCCAGCAGCCAACCGAAACTAGCGGGAGTAGTTAATGAGCAGTTCTTC. It yields the protein CASSQPKLAGVVNEQFF.

The gene calls are TRBV5-1 and TRBJ1-2, with 9 positions matching TRBD1. V lost 4 bases to trimming and J lost 7 bases; unmatched junction nucleotides: 8. The V gene's germline CDR1 is SGHRS and CDR2 YFSETQ. This CDR3 has 14 amino acids. The CDR3 protein is CASSQRQGEAGYTF. CDR3 DNA sequence: TGCGCCAGCAGCCAAAGACAGGGGGAAGCTGGCTACACCTTC.

The V call is TRBV7-9, the J call TRBJ1-4; 10 bases map to TRBD1. With 4 bases clipped from V and 7 bases from J, the junction kept 6 bases outside the gene matches. The CDR3 contains 15 residues. The germline gives CDR1 SEHNR, CDR2 FQNEAQ (reference sequence). CDR3 bases: TGTGCCAGCAGCTCTGCCGGGACAGGGGTTGAAAAACTGTTTTTT. This codes for CASSSAGTGVEKLFF.

This clone has only one observation. V is TRBV5-6 and J is TRBJ2-1; the match to TRBD2 covers 9 bases. The CDR3 is 17 residues long. Germline CDR1 SGHDT, CDR2 YYEEEE. V was clipped by 1 base and J by 5 bases; unmatched bases: 10. Here the CDR3 reads CASSLKRGTSPNNEQFF. The CDR3 DNA is TGTGCCAGCAGCTTGAAGCGAGGGACTAGCCCCAACAATGAGCAGTTCTTC.

This clone was found once. The chain employs TRBV18 and TRBJ2-4; D gene unclear. Germline assignment: CDR1 KGHSH and CDR2 LQKENI. V gave up 0 bases and J gave up 7 bases, with 13 bases separating them. This CDR3 has 15 residues. CDR3 bases: TGTGCCAGCTCACCACCGGTGAATAGTCTTAACATTCAGTACTTC. Its translation: CASSPPVNSLNIQYF.

V and J are TRBV4-2 and TRBJ1-6, with D possibly being TRBD1 (5 bases). Germline loops: CDR1 LGHNA, CDR2 YNFKEQ. Trimming stripped 0 bases from V and 9 bases from J, with 18 bases between. The CDR3 totals 17 residues. CDR3 residues: CASSQDLTGRVGSPLHF. The CDR3 DNA reads as TGTGCCAGCAGCCAAGATCTAACAGGCAGGGTGGGTTCACCCCTCCACTTT.